A single sample is the source of the 2 T cell receptor beta chains below, sequenced in a study of post-analysis software for immune sequencing data. TCR beta cDNA libraries included unique molecular identifiers. TCRdb recomputed calls from the PCR reads with MiXCR, one row per CDR3 protein. The table has some 690,000 distinct CDR3 sequences, over 45% seen once. These receptors' targets are unknown. General observations from the study: There were five or six TRBV segments more frequent in patients than controls, and TRBV5-6, TRBV5-1 and TRBV20-1 were among them.

Sequencing was performed on blood. The receptors here all came from a girl aged 2-10 years with multiple sclerosis.

This clonotype has only a few counts. At one boundary the junction diverges from the germline segment, which might be a read error. This chain joins TRBV29-1 and TRBJ1-2, with 7 bases matching TRBD1. CDR1 is SQVTM and CDR2 is ANQGSEA in the germline V gene. The CDR3 has 12 amino acids. The CDR3 DNA follows: TGCAGCGGGGACCCAGGGGGTAATGGCTGCACCTTC. This translates into CSGDPGGNGCTF.

CDR3 nucleotide sequence: TGTGCCAGCAGCTTAGCGGGGATGATGGAGTTCTTC. Its protein is CASSLAGMMEFF. The V call is TRBV7-9, the J call TRBJ2-1; D is unresolved. V was clipped by 0 bases and J by 14 bases, with 11 bases between them. Germline assignment: CDR1 SEHNR and CDR2 FQNEAQ (reference sequence). The length of the CDR3 is 12 residues.